This note documents a single T cell receptor beta chain sequence. Its recognized antigen is unknown. The input lacks base qualities; no much larger clone sits a single base away. The sample comes from a study of blood T cell repertoires in COVID-19 (dated by TCRdb to 2020 to 2021). For the wider study: The collaborator samples originated in the United States, Italy and Spain and spanned the acute and convalescent phases of COVID-19. The sample metadata nearly always contained a de-identified subject ID, COVID-19 status, age in years and sex. HLA class I and class II types, where available, came from metadata supplied by the sample provider rather than from assay-based typing. The dataset comprised deeply sampled blood TCRbeta repertoires from subjects exposed to, actively infected with, or recovered from COVID-19. The repertoires were released in a freely available public database intended as a resource for research on the immune response to SARS-CoV-2. Samples came from the ongoing ImmuneRACE study (first 160 participants) plus 1,254 subjects from 6 global collaborators. The material from the prospective study consisted of cDNA or gDNA derived from T cells, B-cell-depleted T cells, or PBMCs. Broad study findings and their caveats: The amount of clinical and demographic metadata varied by source and participant and was provided uncurated.

V loses 5 bases of germline sequence and J loses 0 bases, and the interval between the two ends is 10 bases. Spanning cysteine to phenylalanine, the CDR3 consists of 14 amino acids. Of all the DNA, just the CDR3 is kept, 42 bases in frame from base 1. Sequences SGHAT (CDR1) and FQNNGV (CDR2) are obtained from the germline V gene. One collaborating source in Seattle enrolled patients during active infection and followed them longitudinally through the course of disease. The collaborating institutions used their own protocols to collect whole blood in K2EDTA tubes. For TCRbeta analysis, collaborator samples were shipped as frozen whole blood, as isolated PBMCs, or as DNA extracted from either sample type. TCRbeta CDR3 regions were amplified from genomic DNA using the immunoSEQ Assay, a bias-controlled multiplex PCR. On the authors' methods: The number of nucleated cells in each sample was estimated from the amplification of reference gene primers within the assay. To quantify the absolute abundance of each unique TCRbeta CDR3 rearrangement, sequence reads were collapsed and filtered. For each sample, productive Simpson clonality was calculated as the square root of Simpson's diversity index over productive rearrangements. Entries here come from immuneACCESS through TCRdb and include only in-frame sequences with V and J called. Some clones fail to appear in such tables; in the studies checked, an unresolved V gene covers under half of the shortfall, and the cause of the remainder is unknown. V, J and clone size derive from that table, while D and trimming were established from the DNA sequence. This sample has hundreds of thousands of clones in its table, and roughly 83% of those were observed once. Approximately 6.2% of the sample lies in the top ten.

This TCR came from a woman aged 80 or over with COVID-19, enrolled during active disease. The chain is assembled from TRBV11-2 and TRBJ1-1, with TRBD1 as a weak D call on 5 bases. What was sequenced was peripheral blood. The base sequence is TGTGCCAGCAGCCCACAGGTCATGAACACTGAAGCTTTCTTT. Translated, it reads CASSPQVMNTEAFF.